The present entry profiles one T cell receptor (beta chain) with its context. Per the original methods: It was from reference gene primer amplification that nucleated cell counts were estimated. The method was immunoSEQ multiplex PCR; TCRdb's version includes in-frame clones alone and lacks a portion of them. V and J calls and clone size are those listed in that table; D and trimming were worked out from the DNA. The sample consists of fewer than 110,000 clones, about four fifths of them appearing once. This record belongs to a study of blood T cell repertoires in COVID-19. For the study at large: Researchers got acute and convalescent COVID-19 samples from the United States, Italy and Spain. PBMCs, B-cell-depleted T cells, or T cells were the source of the cDNA or gDNA that made up the material.

The CDR3 spans 16 residues. Germline V gene sequence: CDR1 LNHNV, CDR2 YYDKDF (reference sequence). V dropped 8 bases and J dropped 5; count of bases not matched to a gene: 14. Sequenced input: peripheral blood. The gene calls are TRBV15 and TRBJ2-2; TRBD2 matches 7 bases. The clonotype was recovered from a man between 65 and 80 years old with acute or convalescent COVID-19. CDR3 in amino acids: CATEARGGPGTGELFF. CDR3 coding DNA: TGTGCCACCGAGGCCCGGGGAGGGCCAGGAACCGGGGAGCTGTTTTTT.